This T cell receptor (beta chain) originates from a study of CD8 T cells in Susac syndrome. V lost 0 bases and J lost 7, with 7 bases in between. This CDR3 is 12 amino acids long. Germline CDR1 is GTSNPN and CDR2 is SVGIG (reference sequence). It was with random hexamers that 0.5 to 1 ug RNA was reverse transcribed. Using its own MiXCR run on the immunoSEQ multiplex PCR reads, TCRdb lists one record per CDR3 protein. This table holds 100,000 to 150,000 distinct CDR3 sequences, around 94% found once. This sequence was found in a human donor with Susac syndrome. The sample taken for sequencing was CD8+ T cells from PBMCs. The J gene is TRBJ2-1, the V gene TRBV30; unclear D gene. The CDR3 is CAWSVFQNEQFF. Here the CDR3 DNA reads TGTGCCTGGAGTGTGTTCCAGAATGAGCAGTTCTTC.